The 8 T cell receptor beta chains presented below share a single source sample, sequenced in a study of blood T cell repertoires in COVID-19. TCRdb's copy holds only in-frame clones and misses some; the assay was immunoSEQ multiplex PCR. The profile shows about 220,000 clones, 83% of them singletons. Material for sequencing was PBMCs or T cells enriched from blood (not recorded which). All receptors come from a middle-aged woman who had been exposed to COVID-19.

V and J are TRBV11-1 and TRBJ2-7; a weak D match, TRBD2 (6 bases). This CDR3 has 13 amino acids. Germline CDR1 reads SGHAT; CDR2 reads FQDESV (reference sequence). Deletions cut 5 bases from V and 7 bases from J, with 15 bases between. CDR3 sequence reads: CASSQGLLLEQYF. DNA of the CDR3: TGTGCCAGCAGCCAGGGACTCCTTTTAGAGCAGTACTTC.

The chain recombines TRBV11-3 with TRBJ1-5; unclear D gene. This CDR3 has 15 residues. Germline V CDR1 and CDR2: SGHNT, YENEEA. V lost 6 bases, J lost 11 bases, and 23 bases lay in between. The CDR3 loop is CASSLRTKVKVAQHF. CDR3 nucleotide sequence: TGTGCCAGCAGTCTCCGTACTAAAGTCAAGGTGGCCCAGCATTTT.

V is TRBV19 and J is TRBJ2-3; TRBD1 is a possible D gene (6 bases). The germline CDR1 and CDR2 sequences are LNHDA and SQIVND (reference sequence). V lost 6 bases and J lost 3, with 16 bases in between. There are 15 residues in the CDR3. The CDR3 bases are TGTGCCAGTAGGATGACAGGTCCGGGGACAGATACGCAGTATTTT. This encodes CASRMTGPGTDTQYF.

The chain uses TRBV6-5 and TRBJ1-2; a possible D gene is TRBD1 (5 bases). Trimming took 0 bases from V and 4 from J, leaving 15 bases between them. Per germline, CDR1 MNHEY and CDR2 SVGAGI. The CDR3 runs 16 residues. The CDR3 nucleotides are TGTGCCAGCAGTTACTCGGGGCAGGGTCTCTTCTATGGCTACACCTTC. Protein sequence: CASSYSGQGLFYGYTF.

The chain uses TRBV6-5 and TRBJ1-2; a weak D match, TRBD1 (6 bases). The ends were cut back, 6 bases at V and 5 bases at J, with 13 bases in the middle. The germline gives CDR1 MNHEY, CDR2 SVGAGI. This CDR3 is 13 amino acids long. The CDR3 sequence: CASSADRPYGYTF. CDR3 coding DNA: TGTGCCAGCAGCGCGGACAGACCTTATGGCTACACCTTC.

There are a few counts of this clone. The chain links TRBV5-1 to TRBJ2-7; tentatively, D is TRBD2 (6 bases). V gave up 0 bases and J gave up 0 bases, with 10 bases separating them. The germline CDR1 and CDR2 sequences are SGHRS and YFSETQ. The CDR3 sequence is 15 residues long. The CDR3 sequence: CASSLAGDGSYEQYF. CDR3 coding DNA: TGCGCCAGCAGCTTGGCGGGGGATGGCTCCTACGAGCAGTACTTC. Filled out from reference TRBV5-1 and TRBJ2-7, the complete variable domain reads KAGVTQTPRYLIKTRGQQVTLSCSPISGHRSVSWYQQTPGQGLQFLFEYFSETQRNKGNFPGRFSGRQFSNSRSEMNVSTLELGDSALYLCASSLAGDGSYEQYFGPGTRLTVT.

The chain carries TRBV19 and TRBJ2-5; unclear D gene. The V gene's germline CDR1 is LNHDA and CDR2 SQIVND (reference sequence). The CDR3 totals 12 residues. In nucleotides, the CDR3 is TGTACCAATACCGCACATCAAGAGACCCAGTACTTC. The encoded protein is CTNTAHQETQYF.

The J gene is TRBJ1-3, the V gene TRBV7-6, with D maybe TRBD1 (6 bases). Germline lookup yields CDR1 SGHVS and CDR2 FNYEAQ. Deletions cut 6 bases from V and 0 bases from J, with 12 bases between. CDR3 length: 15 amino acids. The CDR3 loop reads CASRGSRGSGNTIYF. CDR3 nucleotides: TGTGCCAGCAGAGGTTCCAGGGGCTCTGGAAACACCATATATTTT.